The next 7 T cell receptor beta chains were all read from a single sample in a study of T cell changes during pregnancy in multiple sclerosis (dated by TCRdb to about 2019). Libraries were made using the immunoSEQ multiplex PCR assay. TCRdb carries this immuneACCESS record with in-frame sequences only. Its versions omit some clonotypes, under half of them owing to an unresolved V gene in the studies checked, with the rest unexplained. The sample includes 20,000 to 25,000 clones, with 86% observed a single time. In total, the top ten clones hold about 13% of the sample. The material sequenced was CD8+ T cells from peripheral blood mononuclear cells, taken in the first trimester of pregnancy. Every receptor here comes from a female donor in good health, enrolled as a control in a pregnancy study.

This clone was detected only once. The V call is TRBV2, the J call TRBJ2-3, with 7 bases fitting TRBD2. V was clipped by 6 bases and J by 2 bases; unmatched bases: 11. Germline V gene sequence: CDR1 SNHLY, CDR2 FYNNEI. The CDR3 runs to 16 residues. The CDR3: CASSLIRGVDTDTQYF. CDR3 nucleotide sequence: TGTGCCAGCAGCCTCATCCGGGGGGTCGACACAGATACGCAGTATTTT.

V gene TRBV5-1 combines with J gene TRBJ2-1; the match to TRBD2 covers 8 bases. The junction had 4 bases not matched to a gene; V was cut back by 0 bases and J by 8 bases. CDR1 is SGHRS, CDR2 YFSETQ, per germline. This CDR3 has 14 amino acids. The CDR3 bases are TGCGCCAGCAGCTTGGAGGGACTAGACGATGAGCAGTTCTTC. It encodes CASSLEGLDDEQFF.

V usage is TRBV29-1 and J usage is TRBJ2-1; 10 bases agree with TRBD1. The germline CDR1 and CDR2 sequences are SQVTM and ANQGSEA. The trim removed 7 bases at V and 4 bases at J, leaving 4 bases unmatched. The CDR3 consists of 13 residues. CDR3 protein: CSGGGQGYNEQFF. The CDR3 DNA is TGCAGCGGCGGGGGACAGGGGTACAATGAGCAGTTCTTC.

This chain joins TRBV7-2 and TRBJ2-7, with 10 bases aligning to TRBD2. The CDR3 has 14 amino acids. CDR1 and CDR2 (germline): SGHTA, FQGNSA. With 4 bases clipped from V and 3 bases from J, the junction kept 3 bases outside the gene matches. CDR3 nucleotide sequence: TGTGCCAGCAGCTCCGCTAGCGGGAGCTACGAGCAGTACTTC. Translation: CASSSASGSYEQYF.

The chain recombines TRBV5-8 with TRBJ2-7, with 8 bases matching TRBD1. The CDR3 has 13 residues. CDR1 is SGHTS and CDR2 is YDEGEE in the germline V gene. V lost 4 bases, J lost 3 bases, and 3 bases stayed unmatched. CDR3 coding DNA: TGTGCCAGCAGCGATGGACAGGGCTACGAGCAGTACTTC. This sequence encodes CASSDGQGYEQYF. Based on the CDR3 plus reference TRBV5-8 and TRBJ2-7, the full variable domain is EAGVTQSPTHLIKTRGQQATLRCSPISGHTSVYWYQQALGLGLQFLLWYDEGEERNRGNFPPRFSGRQFPNYSSELNVNALELEDSALYLCASSDGQGYEQYFGPGTRLTVT.

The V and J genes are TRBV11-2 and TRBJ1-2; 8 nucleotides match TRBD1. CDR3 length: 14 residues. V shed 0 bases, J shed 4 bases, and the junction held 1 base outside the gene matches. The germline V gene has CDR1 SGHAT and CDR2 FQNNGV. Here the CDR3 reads CASSLDGTGYGYTF. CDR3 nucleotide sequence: TGTGCCAGCAGCTTAGATGGGACAGGCTATGGCTACACCTTC.

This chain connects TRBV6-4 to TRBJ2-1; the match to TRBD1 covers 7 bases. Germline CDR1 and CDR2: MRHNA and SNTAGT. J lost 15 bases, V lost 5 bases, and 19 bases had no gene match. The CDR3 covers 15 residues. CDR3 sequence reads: CASSPGEGAEGPWFF. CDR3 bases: TGTGCCAGCAGTCCCGGTGAGGGGGCGGAAGGACCATGGTTCTTC.